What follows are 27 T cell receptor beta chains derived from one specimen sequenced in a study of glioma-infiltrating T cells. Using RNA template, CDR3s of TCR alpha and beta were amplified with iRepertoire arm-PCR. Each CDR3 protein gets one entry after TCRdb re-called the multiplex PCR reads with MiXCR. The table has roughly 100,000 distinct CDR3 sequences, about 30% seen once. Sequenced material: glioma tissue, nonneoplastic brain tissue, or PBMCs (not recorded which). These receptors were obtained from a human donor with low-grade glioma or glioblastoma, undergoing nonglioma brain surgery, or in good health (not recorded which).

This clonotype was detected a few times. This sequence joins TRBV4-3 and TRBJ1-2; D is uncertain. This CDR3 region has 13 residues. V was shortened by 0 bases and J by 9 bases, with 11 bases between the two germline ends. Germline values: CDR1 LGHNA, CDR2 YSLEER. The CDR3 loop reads CASSQDPGFSYTF. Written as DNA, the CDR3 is TGCGCCAGCAGCCAAGATCCGGGTTTCAGCTACACCTTC.

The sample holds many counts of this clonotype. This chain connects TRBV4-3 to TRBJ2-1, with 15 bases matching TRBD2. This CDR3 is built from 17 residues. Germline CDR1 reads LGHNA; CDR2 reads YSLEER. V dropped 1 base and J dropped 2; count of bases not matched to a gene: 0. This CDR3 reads CASSQGTSGGAYNEQFF. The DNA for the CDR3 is TGCGCCAGCAGCCAAGGGACTAGCGGGGGGGCCTACAATGAGCAGTTCTTC.

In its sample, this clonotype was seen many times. As DNA, the CDR3 is TGTGCCAGCAGTCTCAGCGGGGGAGCCCCCGCGACCCAGTACTTC. It specifies CASSLSGGAPATQYF. This chain uses TRBV2 with TRBJ2-5; TRBD2 matches at 8 bases. CDR3 size: 15 residues. V shed 5 bases and J 7 bases; nucleotides not matched to a gene: 12. Germline values: CDR1 SNHLY, CDR2 FYNNEI. Filled out from reference TRBV2 and TRBJ2-5, the complete variable domain reads EPEVTQTPSHQVTQMGQEVILRCVPISNHLYFYWYRQILGQKVEFLVSFYNNEISEKSEIFDDQFSVERPDGSNFTLKIRSTKLEDSAMYFCASSLSGGAPATQYFGPGTRLLVL.

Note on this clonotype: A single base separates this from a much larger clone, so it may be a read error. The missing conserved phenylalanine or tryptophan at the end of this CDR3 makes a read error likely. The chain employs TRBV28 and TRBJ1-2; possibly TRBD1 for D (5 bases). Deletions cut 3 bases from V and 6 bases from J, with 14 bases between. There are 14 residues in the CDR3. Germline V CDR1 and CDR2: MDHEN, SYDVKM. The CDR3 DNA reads TGTGCCAGCAGTTTCAATCCCGGGACGGATGGCTACACCTTA. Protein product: CASSFNPGTDGYTL.

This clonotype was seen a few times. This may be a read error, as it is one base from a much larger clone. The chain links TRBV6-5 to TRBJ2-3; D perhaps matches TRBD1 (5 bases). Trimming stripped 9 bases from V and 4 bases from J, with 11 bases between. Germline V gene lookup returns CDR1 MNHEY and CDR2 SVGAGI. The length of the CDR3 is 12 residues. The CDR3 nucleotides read TGTGCCAGAAGGACAACATCAGATACGCAGTATTTT. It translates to CARRTTSDTQYF.

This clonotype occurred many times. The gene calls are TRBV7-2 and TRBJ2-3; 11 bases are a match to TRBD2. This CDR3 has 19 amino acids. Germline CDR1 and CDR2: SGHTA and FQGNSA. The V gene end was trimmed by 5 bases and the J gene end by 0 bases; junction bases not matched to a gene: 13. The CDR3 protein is CASSPGRLAGGHSTDTQYF. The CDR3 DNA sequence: TGTGCCAGCAGCCCAGGCCGCCTAGCGGGGGGCCATAGCACAGATACGCAGTATTTT.

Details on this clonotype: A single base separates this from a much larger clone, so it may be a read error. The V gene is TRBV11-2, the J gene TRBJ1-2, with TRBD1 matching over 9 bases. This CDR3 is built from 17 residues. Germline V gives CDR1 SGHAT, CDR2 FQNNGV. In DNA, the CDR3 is TGTGCCAGCAGCTTAGCCACAGGGGGCGCGTCTAACTATGGCTGCACCTTC. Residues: CASSLATGGASNYGCTF.

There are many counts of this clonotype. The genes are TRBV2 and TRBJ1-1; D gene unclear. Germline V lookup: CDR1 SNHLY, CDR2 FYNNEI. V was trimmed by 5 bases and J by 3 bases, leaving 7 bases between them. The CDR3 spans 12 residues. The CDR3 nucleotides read TGTGCCAGCAGTCGGTATGACACTGAAGCTTTCTTT. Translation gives CASSRYDTEAFF. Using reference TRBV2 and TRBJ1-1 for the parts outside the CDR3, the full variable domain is EPEVTQTPSHQVTQMGQEVILRCVPISNHLYFYWYRQILGQKVEFLVSFYNNEISEKSEIFDDQFSVERPDGSNFTLKIRSTKLEDSAMYFCASSRYDTEAFFGQGTRLTVV.

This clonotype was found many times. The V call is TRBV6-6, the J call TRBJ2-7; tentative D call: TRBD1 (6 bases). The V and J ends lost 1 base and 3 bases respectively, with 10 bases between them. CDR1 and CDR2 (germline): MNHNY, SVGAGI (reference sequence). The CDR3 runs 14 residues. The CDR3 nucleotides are TGTGCCAGCAGTTACTTGGGGGACAACTACGAGCAGTACTTC. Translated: CASSYLGDNYEQYF.

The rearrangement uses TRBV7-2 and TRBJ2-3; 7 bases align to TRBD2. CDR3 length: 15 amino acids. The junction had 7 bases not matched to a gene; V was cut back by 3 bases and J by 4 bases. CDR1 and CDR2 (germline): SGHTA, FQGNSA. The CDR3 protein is CASSLSGDGSDTQYF. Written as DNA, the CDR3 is TGTGCCAGCAGCTTGAGCGGGGACGGTTCAGATACGCAGTATTTT.

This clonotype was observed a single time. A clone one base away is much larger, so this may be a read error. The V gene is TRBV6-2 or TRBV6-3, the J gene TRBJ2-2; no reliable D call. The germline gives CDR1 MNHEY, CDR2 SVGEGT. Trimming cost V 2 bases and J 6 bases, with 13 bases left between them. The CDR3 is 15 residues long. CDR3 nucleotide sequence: TGTGCCAGCAGTTACGAGGAGAGCAACGCCGGGGAGCTGTTTTTT. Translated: CASSYEESNAGELFF.

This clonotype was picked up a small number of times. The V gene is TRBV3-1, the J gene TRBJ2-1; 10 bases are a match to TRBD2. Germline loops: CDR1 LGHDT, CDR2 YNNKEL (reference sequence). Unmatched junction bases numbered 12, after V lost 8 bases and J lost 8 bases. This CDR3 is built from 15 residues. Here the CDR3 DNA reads TGTGCCAGCGATCAGCGGGGGGGTGGTGGCGATGAGCAGTTCTTC. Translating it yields CASDQRGGGGDEQFF.

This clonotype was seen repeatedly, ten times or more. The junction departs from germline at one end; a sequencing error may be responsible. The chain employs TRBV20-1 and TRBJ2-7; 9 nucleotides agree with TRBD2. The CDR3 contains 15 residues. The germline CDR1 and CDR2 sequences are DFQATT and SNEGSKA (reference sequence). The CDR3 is CGALSGAGGTYEQYF. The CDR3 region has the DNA TGCGGTGCCCTCAGTGGCGCGGGGGGGACCTACGAGCAGTACTTC.

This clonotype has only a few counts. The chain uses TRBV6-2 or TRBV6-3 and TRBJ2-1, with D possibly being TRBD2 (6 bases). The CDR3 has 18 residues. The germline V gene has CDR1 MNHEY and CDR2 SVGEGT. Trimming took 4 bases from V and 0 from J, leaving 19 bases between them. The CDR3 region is CASSSRLGTQRSYNEQFF. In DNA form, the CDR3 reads TGTGCCAGCAGTTCCCGATTAGGGACTCAGCGCTCCTACAATGAGCAGTTCTTC.

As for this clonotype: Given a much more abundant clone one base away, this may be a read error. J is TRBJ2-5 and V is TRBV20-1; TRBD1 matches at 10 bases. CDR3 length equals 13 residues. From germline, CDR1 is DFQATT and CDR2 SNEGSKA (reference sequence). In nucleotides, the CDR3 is TGCAGTGCCCAGACAGGGGGCGAGGAGACCAAGTACTTC. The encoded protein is CSAQTGGEETKYF.

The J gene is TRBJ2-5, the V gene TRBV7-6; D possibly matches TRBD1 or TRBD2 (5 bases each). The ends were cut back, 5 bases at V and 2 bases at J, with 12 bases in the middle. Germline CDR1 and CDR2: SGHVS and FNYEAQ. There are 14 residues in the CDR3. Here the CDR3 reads CASSHGTGQETQYF. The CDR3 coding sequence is TGTGCCAGCAGCCATGGGACGGGGCAAGAGACCCAGTACTTC.

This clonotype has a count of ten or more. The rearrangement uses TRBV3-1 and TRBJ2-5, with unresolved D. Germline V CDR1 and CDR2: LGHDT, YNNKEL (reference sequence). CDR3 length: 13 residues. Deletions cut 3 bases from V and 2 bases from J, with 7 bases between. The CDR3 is CASSQGLQETQYF. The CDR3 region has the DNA TGTGCCAGCAGCCAGGGTCTTCAAGAGACCCAGTACTTC.

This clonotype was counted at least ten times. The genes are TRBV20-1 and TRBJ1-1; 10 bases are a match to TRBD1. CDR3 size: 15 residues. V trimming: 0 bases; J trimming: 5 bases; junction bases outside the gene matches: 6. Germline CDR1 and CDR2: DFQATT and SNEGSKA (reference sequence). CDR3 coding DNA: TGCAGTGCTAGAGATCTGAGACAGGGGGCGACTGAAGCTTTCTTT. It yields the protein CSARDLRQGATEAFF.

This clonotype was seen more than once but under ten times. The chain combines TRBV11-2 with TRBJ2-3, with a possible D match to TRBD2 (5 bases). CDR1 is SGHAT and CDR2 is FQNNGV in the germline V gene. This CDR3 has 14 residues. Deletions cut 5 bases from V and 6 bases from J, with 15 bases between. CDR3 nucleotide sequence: TGTGCCAGCAGCATCACTAGTGAGCTGGATACGCAGTATTTT. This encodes CASSITSELDTQYF.

CDR3 DNA: TGTGCCAGCAGTACCGACCCGGGTGTTGGGCGAGCTTTCTTT. As protein: CASSTDPGVGRAFF. This chain links TRBV27 with TRBJ1-1, with D unresolved. The CDR3 runs to 14 residues. The ends were cut back, 5 bases at V and 10 bases at J, with 20 bases in the middle. CDR1 is MNHEY and CDR2 is SMNVEV in the germline V gene (reference sequence).

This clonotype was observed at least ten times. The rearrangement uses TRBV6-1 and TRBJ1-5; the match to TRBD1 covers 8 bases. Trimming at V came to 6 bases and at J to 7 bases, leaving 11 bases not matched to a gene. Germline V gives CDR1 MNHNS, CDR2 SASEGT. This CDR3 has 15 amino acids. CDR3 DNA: TGTGCCAGCAGCCCGACAGGGGATAGTAGACAGCCCCAGCATTTT. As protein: CASSPTGDSRQPQHF.

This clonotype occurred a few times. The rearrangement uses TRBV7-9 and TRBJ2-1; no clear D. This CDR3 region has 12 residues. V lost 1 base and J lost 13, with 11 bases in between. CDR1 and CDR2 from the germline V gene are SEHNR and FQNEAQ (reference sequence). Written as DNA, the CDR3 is TGTGCCAGCAGCTTAGTCTCACGCCAACAGTTCTTC. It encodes CASSLVSRQQFF. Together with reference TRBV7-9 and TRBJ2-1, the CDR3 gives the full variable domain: DTGVSQNPRHKITKRGQNVTFRCDPISEHNRLYWYRQTLGQGPEFLTYFQNEAQLEKSRLLSDRFSAERPKGSFSTLEIQRTEQGDSAMYLCASSLVSRQQFFGPGTRLTVL.

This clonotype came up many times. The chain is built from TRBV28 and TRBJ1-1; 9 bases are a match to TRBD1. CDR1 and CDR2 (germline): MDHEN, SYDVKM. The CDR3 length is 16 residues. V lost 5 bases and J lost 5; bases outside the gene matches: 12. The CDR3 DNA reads TGTGCCAGCAGTACCCAGTTGGACAGGGGAGGGACTGAAGCTTTCTTT. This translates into CASSTQLDRGGTEAFF. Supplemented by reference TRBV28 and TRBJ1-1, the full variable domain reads DVKVTQSSRYLVKRTGEKVFLECVQDMDHENMFWYRQDPGLGLRLIYFSYDVKMKEKGDIPEGYSVSREKKERFSLILESASTNQTSMYLCASSTQLDRGGTEAFFGQGTRLTVV.

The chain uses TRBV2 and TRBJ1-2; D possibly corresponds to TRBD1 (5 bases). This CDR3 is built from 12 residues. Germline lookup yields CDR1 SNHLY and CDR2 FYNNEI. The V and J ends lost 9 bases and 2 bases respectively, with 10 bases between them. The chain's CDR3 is CAREGLNYGYTF. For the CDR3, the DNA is TGTGCCAGGGAGGGGCTAAACTATGGCTACACCTTC.

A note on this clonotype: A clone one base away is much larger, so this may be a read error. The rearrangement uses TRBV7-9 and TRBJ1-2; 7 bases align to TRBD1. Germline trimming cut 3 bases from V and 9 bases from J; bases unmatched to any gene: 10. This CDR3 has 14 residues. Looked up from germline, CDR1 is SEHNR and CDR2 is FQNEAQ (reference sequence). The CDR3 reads CASSLDRPWGCYTF. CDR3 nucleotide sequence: TGTGCCAGCAGCTTGGACAGGCCTTGGGGTTGCTACACCTTC.

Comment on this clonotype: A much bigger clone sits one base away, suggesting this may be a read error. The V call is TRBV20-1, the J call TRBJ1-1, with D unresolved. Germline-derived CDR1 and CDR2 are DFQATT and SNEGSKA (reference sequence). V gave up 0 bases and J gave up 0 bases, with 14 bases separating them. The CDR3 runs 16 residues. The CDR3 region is CSARDRDWDMNTEAFF. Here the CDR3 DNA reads TGCAGTGCTAGAGATAGAGATTGGGATATGAACACTGAAGCTTTCTTT.

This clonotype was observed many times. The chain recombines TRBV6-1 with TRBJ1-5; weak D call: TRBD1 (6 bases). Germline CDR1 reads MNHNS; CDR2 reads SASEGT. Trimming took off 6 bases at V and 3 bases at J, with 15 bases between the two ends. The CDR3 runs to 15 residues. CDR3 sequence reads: CASRPRGIDNQPQHF. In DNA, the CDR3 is TGTGCCAGCAGACCTAGGGGGATAGACAATCAGCCCCAGCATTTT.